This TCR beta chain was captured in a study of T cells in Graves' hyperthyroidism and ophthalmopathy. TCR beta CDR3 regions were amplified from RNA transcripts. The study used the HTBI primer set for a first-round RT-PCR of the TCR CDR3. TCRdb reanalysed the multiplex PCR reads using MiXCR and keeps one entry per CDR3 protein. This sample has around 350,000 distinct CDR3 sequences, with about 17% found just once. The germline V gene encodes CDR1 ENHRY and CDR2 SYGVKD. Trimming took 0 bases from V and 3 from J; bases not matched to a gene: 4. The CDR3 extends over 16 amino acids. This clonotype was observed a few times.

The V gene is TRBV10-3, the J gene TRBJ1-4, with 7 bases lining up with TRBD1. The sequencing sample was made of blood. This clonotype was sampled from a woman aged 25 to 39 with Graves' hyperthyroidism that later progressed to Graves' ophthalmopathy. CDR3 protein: CAISESTGQSNEKLFF. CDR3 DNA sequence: TGTGCCATCAGTGAGTCGACGGGACAGTCTAATGAAAAACTGTTTTTT.